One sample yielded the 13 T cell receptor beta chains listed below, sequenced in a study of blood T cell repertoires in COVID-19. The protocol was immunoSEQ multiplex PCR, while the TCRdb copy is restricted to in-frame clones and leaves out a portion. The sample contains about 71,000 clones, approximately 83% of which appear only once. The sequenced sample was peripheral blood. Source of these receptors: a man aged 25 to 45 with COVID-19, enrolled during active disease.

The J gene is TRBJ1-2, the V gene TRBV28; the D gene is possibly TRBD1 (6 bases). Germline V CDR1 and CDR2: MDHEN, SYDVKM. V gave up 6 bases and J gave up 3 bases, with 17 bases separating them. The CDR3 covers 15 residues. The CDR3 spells CASRVFRGGDYGYTF. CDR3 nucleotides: TGTGCCAGCAGAGTTTTCAGAGGGGGGGACTATGGCTACACCTTC.

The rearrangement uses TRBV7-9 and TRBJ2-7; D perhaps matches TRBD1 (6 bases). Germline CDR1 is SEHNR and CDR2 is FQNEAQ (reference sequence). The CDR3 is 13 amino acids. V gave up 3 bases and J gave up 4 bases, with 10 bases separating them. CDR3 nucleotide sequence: TGTGCCAGCAGCTTTTACAGGGCATACGAGCAGTACTTC. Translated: CASSFYRAYEQYF.

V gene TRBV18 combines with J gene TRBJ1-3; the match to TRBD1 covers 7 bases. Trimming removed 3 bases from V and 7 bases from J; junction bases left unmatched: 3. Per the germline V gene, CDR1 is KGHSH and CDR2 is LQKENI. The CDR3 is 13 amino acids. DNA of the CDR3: TGTGCCAGCTCACCCACCAGGGGGAACACCATATATTTT. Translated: CASSPTRGNTIYF.

The CDR3 loop is CASSYIDRQETQYF. The DNA for the CDR3 is TGTGCCAGCAGTTACATCGACAGGCAGGAGACCCAGTACTTC. The chain carries TRBV6-5 and TRBJ2-5; tentatively, D is TRBD1 (6 bases). V was cut by 2 bases and J by 5 bases, with 12 bases left in between. From germline, CDR1 is MNHEY and CDR2 SVGAGI. The CDR3 spans 14 residues.

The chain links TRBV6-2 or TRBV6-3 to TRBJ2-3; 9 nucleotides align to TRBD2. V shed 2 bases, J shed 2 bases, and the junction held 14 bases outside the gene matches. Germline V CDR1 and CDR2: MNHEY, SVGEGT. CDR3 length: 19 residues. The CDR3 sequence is CASSYPTLSGGLDTDTQYF. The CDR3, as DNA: TGTGCCAGCAGTTACCCTACCCTTAGCGGGGGTTTGGACACAGATACGCAGTATTTT.

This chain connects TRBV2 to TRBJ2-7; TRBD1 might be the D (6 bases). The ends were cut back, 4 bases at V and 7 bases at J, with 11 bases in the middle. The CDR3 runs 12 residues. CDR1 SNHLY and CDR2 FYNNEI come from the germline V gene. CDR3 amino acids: CASSVQGWEQYF. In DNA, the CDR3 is TGTGCCAGCAGTGTACAGGGATGGGAGCAGTACTTC.

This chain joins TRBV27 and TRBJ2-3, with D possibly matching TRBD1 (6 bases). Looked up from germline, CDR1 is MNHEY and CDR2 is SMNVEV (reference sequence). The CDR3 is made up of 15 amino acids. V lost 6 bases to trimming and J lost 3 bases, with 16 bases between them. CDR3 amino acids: CASRETGGGTDTQYF. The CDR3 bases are TGTGCCAGCAGGGAGACAGGTGGAGGTACAGATACGCAGTATTTT.

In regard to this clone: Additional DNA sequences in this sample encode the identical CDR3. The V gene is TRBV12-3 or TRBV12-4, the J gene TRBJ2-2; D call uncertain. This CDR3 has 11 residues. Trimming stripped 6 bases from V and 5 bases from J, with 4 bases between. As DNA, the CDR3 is TGTGCCAGCAGCCAAACCGGGGAGCTGTTTTTT. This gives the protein CASSQTGELFF.

CDR3 sequence (DNA): TGTGCTAGTGGTTTAGGAGGGGCCGAGACCCAGTACTTC. This encodes CASGLGGAETQYF. J is TRBJ2-5 and V is TRBV12-5; perhaps TRBD2 as D (6 bases). The germline V gene has CDR1 LGHNT and CDR2 FRNRAP. CDR3 length equals 13 residues. The V end was cut by 3 bases, the J end by 5 bases, with 10 bases between.

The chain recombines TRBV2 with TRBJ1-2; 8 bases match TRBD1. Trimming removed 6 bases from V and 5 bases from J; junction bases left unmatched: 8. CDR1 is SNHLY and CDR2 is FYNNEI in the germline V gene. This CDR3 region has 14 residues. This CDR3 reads CASRPGTGIYGYTF. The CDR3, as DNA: TGTGCCAGCAGGCCCGGGACAGGAATTTATGGCTACACCTTC.

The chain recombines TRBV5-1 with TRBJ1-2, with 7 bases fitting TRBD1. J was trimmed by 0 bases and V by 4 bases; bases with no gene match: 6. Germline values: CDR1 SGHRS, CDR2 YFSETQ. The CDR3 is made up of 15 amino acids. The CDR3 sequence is CASSPRDRPNYGYTF. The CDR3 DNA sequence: TGCGCCAGCAGCCCCCGGGACAGACCTAACTATGGCTACACCTTC.

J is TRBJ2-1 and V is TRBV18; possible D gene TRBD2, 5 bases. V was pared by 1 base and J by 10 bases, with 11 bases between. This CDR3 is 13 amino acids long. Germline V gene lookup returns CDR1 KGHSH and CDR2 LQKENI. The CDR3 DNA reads TGTGCCAGCTCACCACGAGGGCGAGAAGAGCAGTTCTTC. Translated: CASSPRGREEQFF.

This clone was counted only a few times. The CDR3 DNA follows: TGTGCCAGCAGCCCCGGGGAGCGGATCTACGAGCAGTACTTC. Protein: CASSPGERIYEQYF. This chain uses TRBV9 with TRBJ2-7; possibly TRBD2 for D (5 bases). The germline V gene encodes CDR1 SGDLS and CDR2 YYNGEE. Trimming shortened V by 4 bases and J by 3 bases, and 14 bases separated the two germline ends. The CDR3 runs to 14 residues.